This entry features one T cell receptor (beta chain) sequence. This entry is derived from a study of CD8+ T cells in alopecia areata. RNA, once extracted, was reverse transcribed into cDNA for use as the sequencing template. Profiled with immunoSEQ multiplex PCR; TCRdb holds only in-frame clones, not every one. The data hold 120,000 to 150,000 clones, with 65% to 90% observed a single time. Germline V lookup: CDR1 MNHNS, CDR2 SASEGT. The V gene lost 0 bases and the J gene lost 8 bases, with 19 bases spanning the gap. The CDR3 extends over 16 amino acids. The treatment is: oral pan-JAK inhibitor, 5-10 mg twice daily.

The sample consisted of CD8+ T cells sorted from blood, taken at week 4, from a patient treated with tofacitinib. This TCR came from a human donor with alopecia areata. J is TRBJ1-1 and V is TRBV6-1; D not resolved. DNA for the CDR3: TGTGCCAGCAGTGAAGCAGGTTGGAAGGTCAGGCCAGAAGCTTTCTTT. Its protein is CASSEAGWKVRPEAFF.